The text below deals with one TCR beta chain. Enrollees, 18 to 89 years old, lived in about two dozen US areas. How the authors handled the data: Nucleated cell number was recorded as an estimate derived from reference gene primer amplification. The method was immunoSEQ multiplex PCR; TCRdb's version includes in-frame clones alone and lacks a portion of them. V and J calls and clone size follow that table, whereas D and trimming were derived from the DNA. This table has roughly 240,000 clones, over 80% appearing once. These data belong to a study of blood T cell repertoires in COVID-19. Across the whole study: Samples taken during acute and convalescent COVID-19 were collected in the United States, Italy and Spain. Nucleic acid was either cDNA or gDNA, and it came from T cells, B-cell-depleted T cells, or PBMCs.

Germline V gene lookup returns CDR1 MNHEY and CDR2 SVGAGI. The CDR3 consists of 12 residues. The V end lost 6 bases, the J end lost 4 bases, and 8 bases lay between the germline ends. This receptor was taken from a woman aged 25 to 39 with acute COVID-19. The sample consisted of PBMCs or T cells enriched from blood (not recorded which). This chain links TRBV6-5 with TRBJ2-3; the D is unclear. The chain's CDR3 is CASRAFPDTQYF. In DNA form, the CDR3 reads TGTGCCAGCAGGGCATTTCCAGATACGCAGTATTTT.